The 15 T cell receptor beta chains reported below all come from one sample, sequenced in a study of response to subunit inactivated influenza vaccine. TCRdb independently ran MiXCR on the RT-PCR reads; one entry per CDR3 protein. The repertoire includes about 610,000 distinct CDR3 sequences, 11% to 15% of them detected once, and 11% sits in the top ten. The sequencing used PBMCs from blood, collected 11 to 12 days after vaccination. The receptors were sampled from a man aged 45-65 years who received an inactivated influenza vaccine.

To note about this clonotype: This may arise from a read error, as a much more abundant clone is one base away. This rearrangement joins TRBV20-1 to TRBJ2-1; D might be TRBD1 (6 bases). This CDR3 has 12 residues. V was trimmed by 1 base and J by 8 bases, leaving 9 bases between them. Germline CDR1 is DFQATT and CDR2 is SNEGSKA (reference sequence). The CDR3 is CSARGQGYEQFF. The CDR3 bases are TGCAGTGCTAGAGGTCAGGGGTATGAGCAGTTCTTC.

V usage is TRBV5-1 and J usage is TRBJ1-2, with no clear D. Per the germline V gene, CDR1 is SGHRS and CDR2 is YFSETQ. Trimming shortened V by 0 bases and J by 3 bases, and 9 bases separated the two germline ends. The CDR3 is made up of 14 amino acids. This chain's CDR3 is CASSLGAGDYGYTF. CDR3 nucleotide sequence: TGCGCCAGCAGCTTGGGGGCAGGTGACTATGGCTACACCTTC.

This rearrangement joins TRBV7-2 to TRBJ2-3; 15 bases are a match to TRBD2. The CDR3 covers 16 residues. Unmatched junction bases numbered 4, after V lost 5 bases and J lost 4 bases. Germline-derived CDR1 and CDR2 are SGHTA and FQGNSA. CDR3 DNA sequence: TGTGCCAGCAGCCTACGGACTAGCGGGGGGGCAGATACGCAGTATTTT. This translates into CASSLRTSGGADTQYF.

The V gene is TRBV9, the J gene TRBJ2-1; D gene unclear. The CDR3 loop spans 13 amino acids. Germline V CDR1 and CDR2: SGDLS, YYNGEE. V gave up 4 bases and J gave up 7 bases, with 12 bases separating them. CDR3: CASSPQSWNEQFF. Written as DNA, the CDR3 is TGTGCCAGCAGCCCCCAGTCTTGGAATGAGCAGTTCTTC.

This chain links TRBV5-1 with TRBJ2-3; D is possibly TRBD1 or TRBD2 (6 bases each). The CDR3 runs to 16 residues. V was trimmed by 0 bases and J by 0 bases, leaving 11 bases between them. Germline V gene lookup returns CDR1 SGHRS and CDR2 YFSETQ. Here the CDR3 reads CASSLDGGQSTDTQYF. CDR3 nucleotide sequence: TGCGCCAGCAGCTTGGATGGGGGGCAAAGCACAGATACGCAGTATTTT.

There are a few counts of this clonotype. The CDR3 region has the DNA TGTGCCACCAGTGAGTTTACGGGAGGCGGGTACAATGAGCAGTTCTTC. This encodes CATSEFTGGGYNEQFF. The chain joins TRBV24-1 to TRBJ2-1, with 7 bases matching TRBD2. The CDR3 consists of 16 residues. The germline V gene encodes CDR1 KGHDR and CDR2 SFDVKD. The V gene end was trimmed by 4 bases and the J gene end by 4 bases; junction bases not matched to a gene: 9.

This clonotype was found many times. The chain has TRBV12-3 or TRBV12-4 and TRBJ2-1; 8 bases are shared with TRBD2. V trimming: 5 bases; J trimming: 1 base; junction bases outside the gene matches: 7. The CDR3 sequence is 16 residues long. CDR3 in amino acids: CASSSSGGGSYNEQFF. The DNA of the CDR3 is TGTGCCAGCAGTAGCTCCGGGGGGGGGTCCTACAATGAGCAGTTCTTC.

This clonotype was seen more than once but under ten times. The chain has TRBV27 and TRBJ2-1, with 12 bases fitting TRBD2. The V gene end was trimmed by 5 bases and the J gene end by 4 bases; junction bases not matched to a gene: 3. The CDR3 consists of 15 residues. Germline CDR1 is MNHEY and CDR2 is SMNVEV (reference sequence). DNA for the CDR3: TGTGCCAGCAGTCACGGACTAGCGGGGTACAATGAGCAGTTCTTC. This encodes CASSHGLAGYNEQFF.

This chain uses TRBV3-1 with TRBJ1-2, with TRBD1 matching 10 bases. The CDR3 runs to 13 residues. Germline loops: CDR1 LGHDT, CDR2 YNNKEL (reference sequence). Trimming at V came to 5 bases and at J to 6 bases, leaving 3 bases not matched to a gene. The CDR3 loop is CASSGQGVDGYTF. The DNA for the CDR3 is TGTGCCAGCAGCGGACAGGGGGTGGATGGCTACACCTTC.

This clonotype was observed a handful of times. CDR3 in DNA: TGCAGCTCCCGGGGACTAGTAGCCGTAAATGAGCAGTTCTTC. It is translated as CSSRGLVAVNEQFF. This chain joins TRBV20-1 and TRBJ2-1; 8 bases are a match to TRBD2. Germline CDR1 is DFQATT and CDR2 is SNEGSKA (reference sequence). CDR3 length equals 14 residues.

The table lists this clonotype with a few counts. V gene TRBV20-1 combines with J gene TRBJ2-5; TRBD2 matches 9 bases. This CDR3 has 16 amino acids. Germline V CDR1 and CDR2: DFQATT, SNEGSKA (reference sequence). V trimming: 0 bases; J trimming: 4 bases; junction bases outside the gene matches: 9. CDR3 residues: CSARDRSSGNVETQYF. The CDR3 DNA reads TGCAGTGCTAGAGATAGGTCTAGCGGGAATGTAGAGACCCAGTACTTC.

This clonotype was observed a handful of times. The chain joins TRBV10-3 to TRBJ2-3; TRBD2 agrees at 7 bases. The V gene end was trimmed by 2 bases and the J gene end by 0 bases; junction bases not matched to a gene: 5. Germline assignment: CDR1 ENHRY and CDR2 SYGVKD. This CDR3 region has 16 residues. CDR3 in DNA: TGTGCCATCAGTGAGGGCGGGGGAGAGAGCACAGATACGCAGTATTTT. It translates to CAISEGGGESTDTQYF.

This chain uses TRBV29-1 with TRBJ2-3; perhaps TRBD1 as D (6 bases). Germline CDR1 is SQVTM and CDR2 is ANQGSEA. The V end lost 2 bases, the J end lost 6 bases, and 18 bases lay between the germline ends. The CDR3 extends over 15 amino acids. CDR3 coding DNA: TGCAGCGTTGAAACAGGGTCAAAATTTGTGGATACGCAGTATTTT. Amino acids: CSVETGSKFVDTQYF.

The V call is TRBV5-1, the J call TRBJ2-7; D is perhaps TRBD2 (5 bases). The CDR3 sequence is 15 residues long. Germline CDR1 SGHRS, CDR2 YFSETQ. The germline V and J ends were trimmed by 0 bases and 0 bases, with 10 bases remaining between them. The CDR3 sequence: CASSLATEASYEQYF. DNA for the CDR3: TGCGCCAGCAGCTTGGCCACGGAGGCCTCCTACGAGCAGTACTTC. The variable domain in full, with the rest retrieved from reference TRBV5-1 and TRBJ2-7, is KAGVTQTPRYLIKTRGQQVTLSCSPISGHRSVSWYQQTPGQGLQFLFEYFSETQRNKGNFPGRFSGRQFSNSRSEMNVSTLELGDSALYLCASSLATEASYEQYFGPGTRLTVT.

V is TRBV5-1 and J is TRBJ2-3; TRBD2 agrees at 14 bases. Germline CDR1 is SGHRS and CDR2 is YFSETQ. The CDR3 sequence is 19 residues long. Trimming at V came to 7 bases and at J to 8 bases, leaving 21 bases not matched to a gene. The CDR3 sequence: CASGDRGTSGRAPAGTQYF. As DNA, the CDR3 is TGCGCCAGCGGGGACAGAGGGACTAGCGGGAGAGCCCCCGCAGGTACGCAGTATTTT.